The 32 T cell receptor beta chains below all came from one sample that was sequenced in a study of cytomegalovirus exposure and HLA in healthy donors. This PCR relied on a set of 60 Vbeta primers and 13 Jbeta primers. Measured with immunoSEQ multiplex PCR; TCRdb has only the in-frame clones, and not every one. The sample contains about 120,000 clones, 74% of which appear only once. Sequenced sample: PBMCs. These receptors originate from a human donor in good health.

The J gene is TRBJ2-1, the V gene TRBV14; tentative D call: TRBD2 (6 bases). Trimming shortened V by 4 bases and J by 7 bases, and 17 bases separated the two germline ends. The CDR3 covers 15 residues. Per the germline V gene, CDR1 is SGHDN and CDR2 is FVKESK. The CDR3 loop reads CASSLILAGRNEQFF. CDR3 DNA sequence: TGTGCCAGCAGCCTTATACTAGCAGGGAGGAATGAGCAGTTCTTC.

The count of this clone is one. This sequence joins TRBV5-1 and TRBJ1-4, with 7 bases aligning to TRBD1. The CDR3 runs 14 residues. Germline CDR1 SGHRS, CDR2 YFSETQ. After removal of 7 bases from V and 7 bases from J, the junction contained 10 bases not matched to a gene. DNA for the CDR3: TGCGCCAGCCAAGACAGGGCCGAGGGTGAAAAACTGTTTTTT. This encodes CASQDRAEGEKLFF.

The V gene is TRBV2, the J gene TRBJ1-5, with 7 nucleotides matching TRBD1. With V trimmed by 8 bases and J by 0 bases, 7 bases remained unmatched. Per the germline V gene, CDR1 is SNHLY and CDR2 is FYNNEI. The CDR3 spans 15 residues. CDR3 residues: CASDRDNGSNQPQHF. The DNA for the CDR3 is TGTGCCAGCGACAGGGACAACGGTAGCAATCAGCCCCAGCATTTT.

In nucleotides, the CDR3 is TGTGCCAGTAGTATTTTGAGAGGCGGGGAGCTGTTTTTT. It specifies CASSILRGGELFF. The chain carries TRBV19 and TRBJ2-2; no reliable D call. The V end lost 3 bases, the J end lost 7 bases, and 9 bases lay between the germline ends. Germline V CDR1 and CDR2: LNHDA, SQIVND (reference sequence). The CDR3 length is 13 residues.

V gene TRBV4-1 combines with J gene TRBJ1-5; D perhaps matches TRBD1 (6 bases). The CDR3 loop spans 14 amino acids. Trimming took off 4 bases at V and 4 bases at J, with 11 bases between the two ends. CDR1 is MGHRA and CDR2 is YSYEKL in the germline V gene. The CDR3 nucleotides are TGCGCCAGCAGCCCGCGTACAGGGAATCAGCCCCAGCATTTT. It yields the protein CASSPRTGNQPQHF.

CDR3 sequence reads: CASSLPGGYREAFF. CDR3 nucleotides: TGTGCCAGCAGTCTCCCGGGTGGGTACCGTGAAGCTTTCTTT. The chain couples TRBV28 to TRBJ1-1; D unresolved. The V and J ends lost 5 bases and 7 bases respectively, with 17 bases between them. The CDR3 is 14 residues long. The germline V gene has CDR1 MDHEN and CDR2 SYDVKM.

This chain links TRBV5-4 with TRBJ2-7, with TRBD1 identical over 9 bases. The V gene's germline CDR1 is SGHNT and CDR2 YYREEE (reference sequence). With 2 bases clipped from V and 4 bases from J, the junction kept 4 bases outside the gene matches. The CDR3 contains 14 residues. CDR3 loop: CASSFTTGGYEQYF. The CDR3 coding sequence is TGTGCCAGCAGCTTCACGACAGGGGGGTACGAGCAGTACTTC.

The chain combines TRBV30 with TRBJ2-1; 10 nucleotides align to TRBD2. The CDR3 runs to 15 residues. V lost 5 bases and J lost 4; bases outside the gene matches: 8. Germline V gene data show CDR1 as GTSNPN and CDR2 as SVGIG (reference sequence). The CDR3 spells CAWGPPSGGYNEQFF. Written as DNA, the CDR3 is TGTGCCTGGGGCCCCCCTAGCGGGGGATACAATGAGCAGTTCTTC.

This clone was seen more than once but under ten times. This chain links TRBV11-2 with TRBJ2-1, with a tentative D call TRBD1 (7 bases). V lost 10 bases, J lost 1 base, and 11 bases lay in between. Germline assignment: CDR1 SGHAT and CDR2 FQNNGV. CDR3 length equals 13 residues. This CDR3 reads CATQGGSYNEQFF. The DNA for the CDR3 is TGTGCCACCCAGGGGGGTTCCTACAATGAGCAGTTCTTC.

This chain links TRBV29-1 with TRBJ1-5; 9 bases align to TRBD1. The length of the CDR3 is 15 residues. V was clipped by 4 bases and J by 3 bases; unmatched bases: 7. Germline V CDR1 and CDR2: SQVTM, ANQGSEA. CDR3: CSVGQGTGNNQPQHF. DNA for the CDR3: TGCAGCGTTGGTCAGGGGACAGGGAACAATCAGCCCCAGCATTTT.

CDR3 sequence (DNA): TGTGCCAGCAGCCTAACGACAGGGATGATGGGTTCACCCCTCCACTTT. It encodes CASSLTTGMMGSPLHF. This rearrangement joins TRBV11-2 to TRBJ1-6; 7 bases are shared with TRBD1. Trimming cost V 5 bases and J 9 bases; bases outside gene matches: 13. The germline gives CDR1 SGHAT, CDR2 FQNNGV. This CDR3 has 16 amino acids.

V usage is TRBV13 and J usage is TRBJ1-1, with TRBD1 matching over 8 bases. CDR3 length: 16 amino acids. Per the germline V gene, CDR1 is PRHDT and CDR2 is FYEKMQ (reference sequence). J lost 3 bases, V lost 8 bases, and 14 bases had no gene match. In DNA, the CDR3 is TGTGCCAGCGGTTCACGGCGGGGGACAGGTTACACTGAAGCTTTCTTT. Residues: CASGSRRGTGYTEAFF.

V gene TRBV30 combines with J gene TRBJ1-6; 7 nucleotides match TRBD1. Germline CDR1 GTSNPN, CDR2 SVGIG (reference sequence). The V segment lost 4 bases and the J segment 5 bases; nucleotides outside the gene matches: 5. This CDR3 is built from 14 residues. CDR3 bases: TGTGCCTGGAATCGAGGACAGGATAATTCACCCCTCCACTTT. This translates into CAWNRGQDNSPLHF.

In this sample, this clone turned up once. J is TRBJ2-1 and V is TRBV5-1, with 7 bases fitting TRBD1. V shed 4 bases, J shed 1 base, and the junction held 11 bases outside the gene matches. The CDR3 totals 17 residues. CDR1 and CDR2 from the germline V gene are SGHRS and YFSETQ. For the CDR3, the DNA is TGCGCCAGCAGCCCATCAAACCGGGACAGATCCTACAATGAGCAGTTCTTC. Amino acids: CASSPSNRDRSYNEQFF.

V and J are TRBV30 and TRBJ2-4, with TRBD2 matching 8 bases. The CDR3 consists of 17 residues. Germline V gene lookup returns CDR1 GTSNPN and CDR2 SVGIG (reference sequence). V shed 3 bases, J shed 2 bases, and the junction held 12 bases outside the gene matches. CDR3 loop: CAWRLAERVRTKNIQYF. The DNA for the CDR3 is TGTGCCTGGAGACTAGCGGAAAGGGTCCGGACCAAAAACATTCAGTACTTC.

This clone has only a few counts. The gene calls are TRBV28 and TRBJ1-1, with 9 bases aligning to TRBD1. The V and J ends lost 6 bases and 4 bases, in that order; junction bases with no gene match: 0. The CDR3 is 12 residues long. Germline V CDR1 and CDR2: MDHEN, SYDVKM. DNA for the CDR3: TGTGCCAGCAGGACAGGGGGCACTGAAGCTTTCTTT. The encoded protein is CASRTGGTEAFF.

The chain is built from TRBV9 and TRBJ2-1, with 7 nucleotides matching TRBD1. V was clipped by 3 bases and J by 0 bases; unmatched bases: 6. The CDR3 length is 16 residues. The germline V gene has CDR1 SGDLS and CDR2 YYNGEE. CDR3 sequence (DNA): TGTGCCAGCAGCGCCGACAGGGAAAGCTCCTACAATGAGCAGTTCTTC. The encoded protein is CASSADRESSYNEQFF. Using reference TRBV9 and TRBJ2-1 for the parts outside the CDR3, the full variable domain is DSGVTQTPKHLITATGQRVTLRCSPRSGDLSVYWYQQSLDQGLQFLIQYYNGEERAKGNILERFSAQQFPDLHSELNLSSLELGDSALYFCASSADRESSYNEQFFGPGTRLTVL.

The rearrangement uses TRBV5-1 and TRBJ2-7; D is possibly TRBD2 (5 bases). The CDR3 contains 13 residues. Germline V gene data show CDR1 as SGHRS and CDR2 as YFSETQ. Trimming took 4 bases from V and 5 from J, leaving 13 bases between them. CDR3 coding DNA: TGCGCCAGCAGCCCGAGGGATATCCACGAGCAGTACTTC. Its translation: CASSPRDIHEQYF.

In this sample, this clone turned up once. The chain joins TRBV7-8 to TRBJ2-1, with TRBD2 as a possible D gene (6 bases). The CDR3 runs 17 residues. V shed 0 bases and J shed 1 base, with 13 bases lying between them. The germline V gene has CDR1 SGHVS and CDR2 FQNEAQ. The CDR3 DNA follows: TGTGCCAGCAGCTTAGCCCCGGCGGAGGGGTCCTACAATGAGCAGTTCTTC. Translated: CASSLAPAEGSYNEQFF.

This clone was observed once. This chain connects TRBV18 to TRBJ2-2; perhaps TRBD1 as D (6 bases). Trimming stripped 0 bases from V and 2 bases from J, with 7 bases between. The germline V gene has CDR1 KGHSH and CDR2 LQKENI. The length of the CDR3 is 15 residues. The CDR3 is CASSPPGANTGELFF. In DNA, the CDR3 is TGTGCCAGCTCACCACCGGGGGCTAACACCGGGGAGCTGTTTTTT. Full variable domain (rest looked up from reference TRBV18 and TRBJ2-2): NAGVMQNPRHLVRRRGQEARLRCSPMKGHSHVYWYRQLPEEGLKFMVYLQKENIIDESGMPKERFSAEFPKEGPSILRIQQVVRGDSAAYFCASSPPGANTGELFFGEGSRLTVL.

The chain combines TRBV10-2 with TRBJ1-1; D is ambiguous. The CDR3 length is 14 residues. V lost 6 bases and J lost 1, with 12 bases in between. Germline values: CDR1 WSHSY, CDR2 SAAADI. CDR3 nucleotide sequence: TGCGCCAGCAGATCCGCCCGGGGGAACACTGAAGCTTTCTTT. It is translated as CASRSARGNTEAFF.

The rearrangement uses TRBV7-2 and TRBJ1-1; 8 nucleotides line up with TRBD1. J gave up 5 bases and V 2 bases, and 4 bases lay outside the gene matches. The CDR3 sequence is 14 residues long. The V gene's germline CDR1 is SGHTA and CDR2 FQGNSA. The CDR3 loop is CASSLTGQGTEAFF. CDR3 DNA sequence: TGTGCCAGCAGCTTAACAGGACAGGGAACTGAAGCTTTCTTT.

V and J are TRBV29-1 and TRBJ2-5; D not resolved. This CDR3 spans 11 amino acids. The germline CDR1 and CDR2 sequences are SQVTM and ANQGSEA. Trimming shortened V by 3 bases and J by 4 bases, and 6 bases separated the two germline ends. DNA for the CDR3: TGCAGCGTTGACAAGCGAGAGACCCAGTACTTC. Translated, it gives CSVDKRETQYF.

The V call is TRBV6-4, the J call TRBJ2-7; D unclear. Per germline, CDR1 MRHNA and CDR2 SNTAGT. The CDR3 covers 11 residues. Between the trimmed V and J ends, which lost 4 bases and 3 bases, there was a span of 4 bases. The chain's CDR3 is CASSAGYEQYF. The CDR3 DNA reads TGTGCCAGCAGTGCGGGCTACGAGCAGTACTTC.

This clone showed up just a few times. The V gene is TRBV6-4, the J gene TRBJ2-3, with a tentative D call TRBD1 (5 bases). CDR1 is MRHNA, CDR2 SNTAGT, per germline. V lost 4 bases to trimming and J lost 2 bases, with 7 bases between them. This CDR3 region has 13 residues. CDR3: CASSGGFTDTQYF. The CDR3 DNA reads TGTGCCAGCAGTGGGGGCTTCACAGATACGCAGTATTTT.

The CDR3 region is CASSQGQGVQETQYF. The CDR3 bases are TGTGCCAGCAGCCAAGGACAGGGTGTCCAAGAGACCCAGTACTTC. The chain links TRBV14 to TRBJ2-5; 7 nucleotides align to TRBD1. V lost 1 base and J lost 1; bases outside the gene matches: 3. Germline CDR1 and CDR2: SGHDN and FVKESK. The CDR3 loop spans 15 amino acids.

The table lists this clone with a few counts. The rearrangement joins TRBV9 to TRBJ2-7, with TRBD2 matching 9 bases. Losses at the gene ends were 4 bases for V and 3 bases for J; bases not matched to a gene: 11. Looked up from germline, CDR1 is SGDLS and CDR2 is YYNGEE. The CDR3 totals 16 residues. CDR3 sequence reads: CASSPRIAGALYEQYF. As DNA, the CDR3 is TGTGCCAGCAGCCCCCGGATAGCGGGGGCCCTCTACGAGCAGTACTTC. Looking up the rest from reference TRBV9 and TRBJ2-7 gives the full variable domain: DSGVTQTPKHLITATGQRVTLRCSPRSGDLSVYWYQQSLDQGLQFLIQYYNGEERAKGNILERFSAQQFPDLHSELNLSSLELGDSALYFCASSPRIAGALYEQYFGPGTRLTVT.

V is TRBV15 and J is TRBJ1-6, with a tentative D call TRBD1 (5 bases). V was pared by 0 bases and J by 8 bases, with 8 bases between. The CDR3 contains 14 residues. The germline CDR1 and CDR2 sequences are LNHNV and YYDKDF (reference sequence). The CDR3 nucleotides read TGTGCCACCAGCAGAGATGGGGCAGATTCACCCCTCCACTTT. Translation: CATSRDGADSPLHF.

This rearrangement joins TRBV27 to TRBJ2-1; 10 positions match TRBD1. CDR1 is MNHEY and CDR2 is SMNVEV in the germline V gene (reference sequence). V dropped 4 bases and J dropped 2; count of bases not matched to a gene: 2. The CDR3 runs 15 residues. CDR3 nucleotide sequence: TGTGCCAGCAGTTCGGACAGGGGGGCCTACAATGAGCAGTTCTTC. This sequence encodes CASSSDRGAYNEQFF.

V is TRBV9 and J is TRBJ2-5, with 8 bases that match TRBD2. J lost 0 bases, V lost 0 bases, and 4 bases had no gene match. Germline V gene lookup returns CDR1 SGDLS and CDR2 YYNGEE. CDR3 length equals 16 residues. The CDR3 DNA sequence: TGTGCCAGCAGCGTAGGTCCTAGCGGGTACCAAGAGACCCAGTACTTC. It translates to CASSVGPSGYQETQYF.

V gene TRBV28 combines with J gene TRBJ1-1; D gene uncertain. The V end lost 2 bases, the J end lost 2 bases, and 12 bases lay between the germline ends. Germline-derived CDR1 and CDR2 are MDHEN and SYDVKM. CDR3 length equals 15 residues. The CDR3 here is CASSLGGLLNTEAFF. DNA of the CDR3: TGTGCCAGCAGTTTAGGCGGACTATTAAACACTGAAGCTTTCTTT.

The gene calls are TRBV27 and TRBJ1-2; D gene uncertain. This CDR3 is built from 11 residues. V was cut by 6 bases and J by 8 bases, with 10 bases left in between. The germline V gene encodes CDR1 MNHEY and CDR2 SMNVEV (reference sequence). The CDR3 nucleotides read TGTGCCAGCAGGGACTTAACGGGCTACACCTTC. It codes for CASRDLTGYTF.